Described below is a single T cell receptor (beta chain) sequence and its context. Its antigen is currently unknown. Vbeta (60) and Jbeta (13) primers were used in the PCR. Sequencing was performed with immunoSEQ multiplex PCR; in TCRdb, only in-frame clones are kept and a portion is missing. The data show about 130,000 clones, with around 79% seen just once and about 6.8% held by the top ten. This sample was included in a study of cytomegalovirus exposure and HLA in healthy donors. As for the study in general: An analysis done earlier identified 90 million to 120 million unique TCR beta sequences from approximately 200 million T cells.

General observations from the study: In a later analysis, around 18,000 TCR beta sequences were associated with HLA alleles at 0.05 false discovery rate. Most of the CMV-associated TCR beta chains (in a later analysis) appeared to be HLA-restricted.

Germline CDR1 and CDR2: GTSNPN and SVGIG (reference sequence). This CDR3 comprises 14 residues. The ends were cut back, 2 bases at V and 4 bases at J, with 15 bases in the middle. What was sequenced was PBMCs. The chain is built from TRBV30 and TRBJ2-7; D is unclear. This TCR was recovered from a middle-aged man in good health and CMV-seropositive. CDR3 sequence: CAWSYGPVNYEQYF. The CDR3 DNA reads as TGTGCCTGGAGTTATGGTCCAGTAAATTACGAGCAGTACTTC.